The clone carrying this T cell receptor beta chain came up many times. This sample is part of a study of T cells in Graves' hyperthyroidism and ophthalmopathy. Study summary: Peripheral blood was obtained at initial diagnosis, preceding any treatment.

The CDR3 covers 15 residues. V was shortened by 1 base and J by 5 bases, with 14 bases between the two germline ends. Germline V gives CDR1 MNHEY, CDR2 SMNVEV (reference sequence). There were TCR beta CDR3 regions amplified from RNA transcripts. In the first-round RT-PCR of the TCR CDR3, the HTBI primer set was used. TCRdb reanalysed the multiplex PCR reads using MiXCR and keeps one entry per CDR3 protein. The table has 300,000 to 450,000 distinct CDR3 sequences, approximately 15% seen once. Clinical symptoms, serum thyroxine and TRAb, thyroid ultrasound and orbital computed tomography were used for the diagnoses.

This TCR was sampled from a woman in her 30s with Graves' ophthalmopathy. The chain uses TRBV27 and TRBJ2-5, with D tentatively TRBD1 or TRBD2 (6 bases each). The sample taken for sequencing was blood. The CDR3 reads CASSLWGAARETQYF. The CDR3 coding sequence is TGTGCCAGCAGTTTATGGGGGGCCGCCAGGGAGACCCAGTACTTC.